A few counts support the clone carrying this TCR beta chain. Germline V lookup: CDR1 SGHTA, CDR2 FQGTGA. The CDR3 spans 15 residues. V was clipped by 5 bases and J by 4 bases; unmatched bases: 7. This specimen belongs to a study of tumor-infiltrating lymphocytes in oesophageal squamous cell carcinoma. One entry per CDR3 protein, called by TCRdb with MiXCR from the PCR reads. The table includes around 12,000 distinct CDR3 sequences, roughly 58% detected once. The rearrangement uses TRBV7-3 and TRBJ2-3, with 9 nucleotides matching TRBD1. The specimen was esophageal tumor tissue. The receptor's source is a female donor with esophageal squamous cell carcinoma. CDR3 sequence (DNA): TGTGCCAGCAGCATGGGACAGGGAAAACCAGATACGCAGTATTTT. Its protein product is CASSMGQGKPDTQYF.